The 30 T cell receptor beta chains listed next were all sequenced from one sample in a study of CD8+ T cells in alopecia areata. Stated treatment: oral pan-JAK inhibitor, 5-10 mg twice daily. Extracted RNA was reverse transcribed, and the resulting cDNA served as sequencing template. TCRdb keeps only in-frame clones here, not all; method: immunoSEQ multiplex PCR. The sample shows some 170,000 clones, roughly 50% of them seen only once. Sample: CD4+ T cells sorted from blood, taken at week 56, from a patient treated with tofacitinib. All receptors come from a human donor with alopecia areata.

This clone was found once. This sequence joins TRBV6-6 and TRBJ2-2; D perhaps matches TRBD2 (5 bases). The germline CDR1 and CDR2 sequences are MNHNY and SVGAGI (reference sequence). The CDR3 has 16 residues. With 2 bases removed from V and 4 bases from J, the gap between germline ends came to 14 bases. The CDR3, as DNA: TGTGCCAGCAGTTACGGCCCCGGGGTGCTCACCGGGGAGCTGTTTTTT. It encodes CASSYGPGVLTGELFF.

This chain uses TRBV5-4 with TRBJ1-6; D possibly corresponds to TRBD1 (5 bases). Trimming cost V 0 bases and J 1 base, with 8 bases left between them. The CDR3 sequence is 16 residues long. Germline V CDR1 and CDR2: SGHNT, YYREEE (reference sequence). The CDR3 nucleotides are TGTGCCAGCAGCTTGGCAGGGAGGTCCTATAATTCACCCCTCCACTTT. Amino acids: CASSLAGRSYNSPLHF.

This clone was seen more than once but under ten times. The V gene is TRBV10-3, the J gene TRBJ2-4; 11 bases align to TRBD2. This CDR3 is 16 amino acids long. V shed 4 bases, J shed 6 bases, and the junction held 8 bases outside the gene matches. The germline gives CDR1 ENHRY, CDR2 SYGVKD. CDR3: CAISVALLAGANIQYF. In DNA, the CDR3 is TGTGCCATCAGTGTTGCGTTACTAGCGGGGGCAAACATTCAGTACTTC.

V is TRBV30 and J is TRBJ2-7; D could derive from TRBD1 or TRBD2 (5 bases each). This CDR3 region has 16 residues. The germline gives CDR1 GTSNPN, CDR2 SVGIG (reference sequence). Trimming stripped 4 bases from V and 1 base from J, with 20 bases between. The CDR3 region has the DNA TGTGCCTGGAACCCGAGAGGGGCAGGAGAATCCTACGAGCAGTACTTC. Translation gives CAWNPRGAGESYEQYF.

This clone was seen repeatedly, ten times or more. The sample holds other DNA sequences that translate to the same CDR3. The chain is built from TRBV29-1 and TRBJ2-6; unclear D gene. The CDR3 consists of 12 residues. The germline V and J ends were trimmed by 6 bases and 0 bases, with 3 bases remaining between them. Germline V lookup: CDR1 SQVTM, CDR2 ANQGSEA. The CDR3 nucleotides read TGCAGCGTCGCCTCTGGGGCCAACGTCCTGACTTTC. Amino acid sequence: CSVASGANVLTF.

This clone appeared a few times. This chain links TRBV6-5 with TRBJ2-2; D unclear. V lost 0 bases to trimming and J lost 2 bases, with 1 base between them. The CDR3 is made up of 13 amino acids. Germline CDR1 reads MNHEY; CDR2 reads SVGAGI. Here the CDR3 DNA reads TGTGCCAGCAGTTACTCAAACACCGGGGAGCTGTTTTTT. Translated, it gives CASSYSNTGELFF.

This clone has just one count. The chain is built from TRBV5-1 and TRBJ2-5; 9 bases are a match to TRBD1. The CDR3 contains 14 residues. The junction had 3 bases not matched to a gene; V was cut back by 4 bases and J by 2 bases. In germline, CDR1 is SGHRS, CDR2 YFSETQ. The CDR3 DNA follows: TGCGCCAGCAGCCCCGGGACAGGGCAAGAGACCCAGTACTTC. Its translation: CASSPGTGQETQYF.

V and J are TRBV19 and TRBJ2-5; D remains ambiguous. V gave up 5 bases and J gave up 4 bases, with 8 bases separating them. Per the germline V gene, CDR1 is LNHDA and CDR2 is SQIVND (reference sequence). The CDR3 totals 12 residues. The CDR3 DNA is TGTGCCAGTAGTCGGTCGGGAGAGACCCAGTACTTC. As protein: CASSRSGETQYF.

Here the CDR3 reads CASSSPSYEQYF. The CDR3 bases are TGCGCCAGCAGCTCCCCCTCGTACGAGCAGTACTTC. The chain uses TRBV5-1 and TRBJ2-7; unclear D gene. This CDR3 has 12 amino acids. V was clipped by 3 bases and J by 4 bases, with 8 bases between them. The germline gives CDR1 SGHRS, CDR2 YFSETQ.

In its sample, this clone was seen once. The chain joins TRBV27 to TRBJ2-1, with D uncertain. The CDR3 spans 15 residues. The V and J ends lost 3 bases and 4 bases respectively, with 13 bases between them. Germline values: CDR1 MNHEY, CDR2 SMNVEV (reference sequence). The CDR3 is CASSLGLSLYNEQFF. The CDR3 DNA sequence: TGTGCCAGCAGTTTGGGCTTGAGTCTTTACAATGAGCAGTTCTTC.

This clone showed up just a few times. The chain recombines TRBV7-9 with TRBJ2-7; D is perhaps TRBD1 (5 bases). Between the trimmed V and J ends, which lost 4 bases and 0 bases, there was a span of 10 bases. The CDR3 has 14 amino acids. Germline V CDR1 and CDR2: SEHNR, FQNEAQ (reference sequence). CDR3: CASSSTGNSYEQYF. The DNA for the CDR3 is TGTGCCAGCAGCTCCACAGGCAACTCCTACGAGCAGTACTTC.

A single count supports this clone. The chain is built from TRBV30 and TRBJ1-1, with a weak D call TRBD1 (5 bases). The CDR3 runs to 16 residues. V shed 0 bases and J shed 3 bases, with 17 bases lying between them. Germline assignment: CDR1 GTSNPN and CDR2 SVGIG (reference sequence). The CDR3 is CAWSVRGGWRDTEAFF. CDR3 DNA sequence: TGTGCCTGGAGTGTACGGGGGGGTTGGAGGGACACTGAAGCTTTCTTT. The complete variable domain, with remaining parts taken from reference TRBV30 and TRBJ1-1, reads SQTIHQWPATLVQPVGSPLSLECTVEGTSNPNLYWYRQAAGRGLQLLFYSVGIGQISSEVPQNLSASRPQDRQFILSSKKLLLSDSGFYLCAWSVRGGWRDTEAFFGQGTRLTVV.

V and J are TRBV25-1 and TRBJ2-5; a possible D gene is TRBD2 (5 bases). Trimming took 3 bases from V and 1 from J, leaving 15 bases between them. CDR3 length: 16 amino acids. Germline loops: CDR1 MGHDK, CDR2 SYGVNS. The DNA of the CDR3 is TGTGCCAGCAGTGACCCCTCACGGCGGGTCCAAGAGACCCAGTACTTC. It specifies CASSDPSRRVQETQYF.

This CDR3 reads CASSLAQGAYNEQFF. CDR3 DNA: TGCGCCAGCAGCTTGGCGCAGGGGGCCTACAATGAGCAGTTCTTC. The chain carries TRBV5-1 and TRBJ2-1, with 7 nucleotides matching TRBD1. J gave up 2 bases and V 0 bases, and 2 bases lay outside the gene matches. The germline V gene encodes CDR1 SGHRS and CDR2 YFSETQ. The length of the CDR3 is 15 residues.

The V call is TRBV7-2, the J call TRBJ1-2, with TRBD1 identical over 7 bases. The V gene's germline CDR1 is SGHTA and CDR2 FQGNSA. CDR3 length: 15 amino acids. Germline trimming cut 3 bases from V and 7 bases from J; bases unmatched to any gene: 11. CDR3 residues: CASSFRMGTASGYTF. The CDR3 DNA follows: TGTGCCAGCAGCTTTCGCATGGGGACAGCTTCTGGCTACACCTTC.

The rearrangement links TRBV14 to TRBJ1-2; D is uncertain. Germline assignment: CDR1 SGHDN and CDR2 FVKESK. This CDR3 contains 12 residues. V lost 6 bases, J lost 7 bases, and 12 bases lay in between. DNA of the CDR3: TGTGCCAGCAGAACGGGATTGGGTGGCTACACCTTC. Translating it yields CASRTGLGGYTF.

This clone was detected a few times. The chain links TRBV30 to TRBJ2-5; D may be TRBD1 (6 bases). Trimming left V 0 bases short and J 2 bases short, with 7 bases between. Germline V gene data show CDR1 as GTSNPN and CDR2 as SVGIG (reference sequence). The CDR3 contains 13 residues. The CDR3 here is CAWSVTGQETQYF. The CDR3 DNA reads TGTGCCTGGAGTGTTACAGGGCAAGAGACCCAGTACTTC.

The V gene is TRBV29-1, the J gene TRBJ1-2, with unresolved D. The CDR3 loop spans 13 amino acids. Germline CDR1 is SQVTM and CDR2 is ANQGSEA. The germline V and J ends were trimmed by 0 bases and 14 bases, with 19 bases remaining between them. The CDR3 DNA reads TGCAGCGTTGAAGATCTTCTGTCTTCCAGGCGGACCTTC. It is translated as CSVEDLLSSRRTF.

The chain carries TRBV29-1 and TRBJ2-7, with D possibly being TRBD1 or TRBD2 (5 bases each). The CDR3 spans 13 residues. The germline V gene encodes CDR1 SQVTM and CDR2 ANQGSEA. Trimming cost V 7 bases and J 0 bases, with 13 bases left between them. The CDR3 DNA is TGCAGCGCCAATACCGGGACCTCCTACGAGCAGTACTTC. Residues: CSANTGTSYEQYF.

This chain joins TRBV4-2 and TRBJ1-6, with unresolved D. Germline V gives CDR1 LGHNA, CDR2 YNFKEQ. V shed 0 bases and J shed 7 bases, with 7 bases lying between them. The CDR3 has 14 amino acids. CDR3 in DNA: TGTGCCAGCAGCCAAGAACAGAGAAATTCACCCCTCCACTTT. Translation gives CASSQEQRNSPLHF.

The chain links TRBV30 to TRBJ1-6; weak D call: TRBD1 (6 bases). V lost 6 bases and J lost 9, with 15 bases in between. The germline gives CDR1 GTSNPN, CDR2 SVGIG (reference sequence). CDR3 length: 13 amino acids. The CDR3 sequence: CACSQGVGSPLHF. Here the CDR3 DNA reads TGTGCCTGCTCACAGGGAGTTGGTTCACCCCTCCACTTT.

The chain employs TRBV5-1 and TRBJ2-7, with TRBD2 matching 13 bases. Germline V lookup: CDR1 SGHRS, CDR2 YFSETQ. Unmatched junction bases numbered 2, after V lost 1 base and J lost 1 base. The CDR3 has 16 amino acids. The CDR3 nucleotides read TGCGCCAGCAGCTTGAGGACTAGCGGGGGTTCCTACGAGCAGTACTTC. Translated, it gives CASSLRTSGGSYEQYF.

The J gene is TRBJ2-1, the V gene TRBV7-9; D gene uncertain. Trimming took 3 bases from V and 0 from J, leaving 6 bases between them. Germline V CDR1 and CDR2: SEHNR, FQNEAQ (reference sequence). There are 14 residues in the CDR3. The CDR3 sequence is CASSFGSSYNEQFF. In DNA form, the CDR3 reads TGTGCCAGCAGCTTTGGAAGCTCCTACAATGAGCAGTTCTTC. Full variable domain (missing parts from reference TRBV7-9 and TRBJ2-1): DTGVSQNPRHKITKRGQNVTFRCDPISEHNRLYWYRQTLGQGPEFLTYFQNEAQLEKSRLLSDRFSAERPKGSFSTLEIQRTEQGDSAMYLCASSFGSSYNEQFFGPGTRLTVL.

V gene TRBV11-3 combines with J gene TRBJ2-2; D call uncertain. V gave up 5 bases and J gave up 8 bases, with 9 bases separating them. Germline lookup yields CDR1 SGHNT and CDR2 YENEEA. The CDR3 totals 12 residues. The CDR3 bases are TGTGCCAGCAGCCTACAATTTGGGGAGCTGTTTTTT. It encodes CASSLQFGELFF.

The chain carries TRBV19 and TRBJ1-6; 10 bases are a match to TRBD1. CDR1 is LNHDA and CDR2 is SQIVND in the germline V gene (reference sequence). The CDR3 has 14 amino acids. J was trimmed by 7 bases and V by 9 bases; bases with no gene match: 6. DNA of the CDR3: TGTGCCAGCTTACCGGGACAGGGGAATTCACCCCTCCACTTT. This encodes CASLPGQGNSPLHF.

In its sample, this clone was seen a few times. The CDR3 sequence is CASSQDRPNQPQHF. For the CDR3, the DNA is TGTGCCAGCAGCCAAGACAGACCCAATCAGCCCCAGCATTTT. The V gene is TRBV6-6, the J gene TRBJ1-5; tentative D call: TRBD1 (5 bases). Trimming removed 6 bases at V and 3 bases at J, with 12 bases between. Germline lookup yields CDR1 MNHNY and CDR2 SVGAGI (reference sequence). The CDR3 is 14 residues long.

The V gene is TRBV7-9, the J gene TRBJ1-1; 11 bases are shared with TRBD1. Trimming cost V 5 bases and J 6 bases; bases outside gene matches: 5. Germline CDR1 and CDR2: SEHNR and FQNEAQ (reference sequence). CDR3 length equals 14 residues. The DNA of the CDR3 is TGTGCCAGCAGCGGGACAGGGGGTCCGTCTGAAGCTTTCTTT. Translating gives CASSGTGGPSEAFF.

CDR3 nucleotides: TGTGCCAGCAGGGCCCGACTTGGGGGCGATCGGGGCGAGCAGTACTTC. Translating gives CASRARLGGDRGEQYF. The V gene is TRBV7-2, the J gene TRBJ2-7, with D possibly TRBD1 on 6 matching bases. With 6 bases removed from V and 6 bases from J, the gap between germline ends came to 24 bases. CDR3 length equals 16 residues. CDR1 and CDR2 from the germline V gene are SGHTA and FQGNSA.

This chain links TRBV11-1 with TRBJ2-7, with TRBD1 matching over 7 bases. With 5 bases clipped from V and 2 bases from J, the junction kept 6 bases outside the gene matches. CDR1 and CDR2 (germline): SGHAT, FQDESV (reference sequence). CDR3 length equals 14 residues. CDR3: CASSRRDSPYEQYF. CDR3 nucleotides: TGTGCCAGCAGCAGAAGGGACAGCCCCTACGAGCAGTACTTC. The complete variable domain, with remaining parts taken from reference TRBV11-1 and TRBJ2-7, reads EAEVAQSPRYKITEKSQAVAFWCDPISGHATLYWYRQILGQGPELLVQFQDESVVDDSQLPKDRFSAERLKGVDSTLKIQPAELGDSAMYLCASSRRDSPYEQYFGPGTRLTVT.

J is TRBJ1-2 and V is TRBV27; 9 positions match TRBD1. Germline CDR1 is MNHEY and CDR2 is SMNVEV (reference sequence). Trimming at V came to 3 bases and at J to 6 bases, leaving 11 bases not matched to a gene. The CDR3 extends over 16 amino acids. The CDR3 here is CASSFGLDRGIHGYTF. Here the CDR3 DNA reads TGTGCCAGCAGTTTTGGGTTGGACAGGGGTATCCATGGCTACACCTTC.